Included here is one T cell receptor (beta chain) sequence, with context. Other DNA sequences in the same sample also yield this CDR3. CDR3 size: 12 residues. V was clipped by 4 bases and J by 5 bases, with 5 bases between them. Germline CDR1 reads SEHNR; CDR2 reads FQNEAQ (reference sequence). Measured with immunoSEQ multiplex PCR; TCRdb has only the in-frame clones, and not every one. Seen here are 120,000 or so clones, less than 85% observed once, and the top ten hold more than 0.75%. These data originate in a study of blood T cell repertoires in COVID-19. Study-wide context: Samples came from the United States, Italy and Spain, spanning acute and convalescent COVID-19. T cells, B-cell-depleted T cells, or PBMCs provided the cDNA or gDNA that served as material.

The chain carries TRBV7-9 and TRBJ2-2; unclear D gene. The TCR comes from a human donor with acute or convalescent COVID-19. The donor label of this sample is uncertain. The sequencing sample was made of peripheral blood. CDR3 loop: CASSSSTGELFF. The CDR3 nucleotides read TGTGCCAGCAGCTCTAGTACCGGGGAGCTGTTTTTT.